The source of this T cell receptor (beta chain) is a study of T cell responses to AZD1222 COVID-19 vaccine (dated by TCRdb to the early 2020s). Background on the whole study: AZD1222 recipients given second doses at about 4 weeks or at about 12 weeks were pooled, since spike-specific TCR depth and breadth were not found to differ between the two schedules. TCR sequencing covered over 230 trial participants: 200 to 210 given two doses of AZD1222 and about 26 given two doses of MenACWY control vaccine. Trial participants were enrolled into age subgroups of 18-55, 56-69 and 70-plus years, which contained about 150, 27 and 61 TCR-sequenced participants, respectively. The research as a whole found: The vaccine-associated CD4 TCRs covered the entire spike protein, and the dominant responses fell in regions 160-218 and 743-854. Most participants were white British and females outnumbered males, and the authors suggested that clonal diversity may have been underestimated. No day 14 peak-response samples were available, so repertoires were characterized only after the peak T cell response. Nearly half of unique spike-specific TCRs reportedly recognized epitopes outside regions mutated in the B.1.351 and B.1.1.7 variants. Spike-specific TCR breadth and depth rose significantly after two AZD1222 doses compared with day 0 and with MenACWY recipients. The 56-69-year group was small, and its depth increase did not reach significance, likely because of low power. Conclusions about previously exposed vaccinees are limited because only five to seven AZD1222 recipients were SARS-CoV-2 seropositive at baseline.

The CDR3 regions of human TCRbeta chains were subjected to immunosequencing. The authors processed their data as follows. Repertoire TCRs were matched against a reference library of SARS-CoV-2-specific TCRs generated with the MIRA antigen-specificity platform. Breadth was defined as the fraction of unique TCRs that were SARS-CoV-2-associated, and depth was defined as the fraction of total T cells that were SARS-CoV-2-associated. Using the MIRA data, every spike-specific TCR was mapped to the spike region that the TCR reacted to and assigned to either a CD4 or a CD8 class. Log10-transformed breadth and depth values were compared by one-way ANOVA with Sidak's multiple comparisons tests. The clones in this table, taken by TCRdb from immuneACCESS, are in-frame only. Not every clone is retained; where verified, under half of the shortfall comes from an unresolved V gene, and the cause of the rest is unknown. V, J and clone size are taken as reported in that table, and D and trimming were inferred from the DNA itself. Present in this sample are approximately 97,000 clones, around 90% of which were seen just once. The top ten constitute more than 6.5% of the sample.

The time point label of this sample denotes: baseline before first vaccination. Samples from vaccinated people were obtained from the UK trials COV001 and COV002, which included a single-blind randomized controlled phase 2/3 trial of AZD1222 (ChAdOx1 nCoV-19) in healthy adults. For TCRbeta chain sequencing, PBMC samples from trial participants were taken at day 0 and at day 28 after the second dose. Note on this clone: Its antigen remains undetermined. Base qualities are not at hand, and no much larger clone is one base apart.

From cysteine to phenylalanine, the CDR3 is 11 amino acids long. The read is trimmed to its CDR3 DNA, 33 bases read in frame from base 1. V drops 4 bases and J drops 10 bases, leaving 7 bases in between. Sequences MDHEN (CDR1) and SYDVKM (CDR2) are obtained from the germline V gene. This TCR was recovered from an adult in good health. The sequencing here drew on peripheral blood, taken on day 0 of AZD1222 vaccination. The V and J genes are TRBV28 and TRBJ1-4; the D gene assignment is ambiguous. The sequence in DNA is TGTGCCAGCAGTTCCCGACTAAAACTGTTTTTT. The encoded protein is CASSSRLKLFF.